What follows is one T cell receptor (beta chain) and its context. The record originates from a study of blood T cell repertoires in COVID-19. About the study: Specimens from acute and convalescent COVID-19 originated in the United States, Italy and Spain.

The data were produced by immunoSEQ multiplex PCR, yet TCRdb's version contains in-frame clones alone and is incomplete. Here the sample spans some 170,000 clones, 75% to 80% being singletons. Germline V gene data show CDR1 as LNHDA and CDR2 as SQIVND (reference sequence). The CDR3 has 15 residues. The V gene end was trimmed by 10 bases and the J gene end by 3 bases; junction bases not matched to a gene: 10. Material for sequencing was peripheral blood. The chain is built from TRBV19 and TRBJ1-5; 9 positions match TRBD1. This sequence was found in a woman aged 70-85 years with acute or convalescent COVID-19. CDR3 in amino acids: CAISAGTGPNQPQHF. The CDR3 DNA sequence: TGTGCCATCTCTGCCGGGACAGGGCCCAATCAGCCCCAGCATTTT.